This entry lists 3 T cell receptor beta chains sequenced from one sample in a study of OX40 agonist ivuxolimab in advanced cancers. Produced via immunoSEQ multiplex PCR; TCRdb's table is partial and in-frame only. In the table there are 20,000 to 25,000 clones, nearly 80% of which are singletons. Material: CD4+ or CD8+ T cells sorted from blood, obtained in a trial of the OX40 agonist ivuxolimab. The origin of the receptors is an adult with an advanced solid tumor such as melanoma, head and neck, liver or kidney cancer.

This chain joins TRBV5-4 and TRBJ1-2; perhaps TRBD1 as D (5 bases). The CDR3 has 15 amino acids. V was shortened by 6 bases and J by 0 bases, with 15 bases between the two germline ends. CDR1 is SGHNT and CDR2 is YYREEE in the germline V gene (reference sequence). CDR3 in DNA: TGTGCCAGCACCCCCGGGACCTTATCTAACTATGGCTACACCTTC. The encoded protein is CASTPGTLSNYGYTF.

The rearrangement links TRBV6-5 to TRBJ2-7, with 8 bases aligning to TRBD1. The CDR3 sequence is 15 residues long. With 6 bases clipped from V and 3 bases from J, the junction kept 10 bases outside the gene matches. Germline V gene data show CDR1 as MNHEY and CDR2 as SVGAGI. DNA of the CDR3: TGTGCCAGCAGCCAGGACAGGGTTTGGGGCTACGAGCAGTACTTC. It translates to CASSQDRVWGYEQYF.

This clone is a singleton in its sample. The germline gene is not matched at one end of the junction; a read error may be the cause. The chain combines TRBV6-5 with TRBJ2-7, with D uncertain. Germline values: CDR1 MNHEY, CDR2 SVGAGI. CDR3 length equals 12 residues. CDR3 DNA sequence: TGTGCCAGCAGTTACAGCTCCCACGAGCAGTACTTC. Its translation: CASSYSSHEQYF.